The 13 T cell receptor beta chains below all came from one sample that was sequenced in a study of T-cell memory formation after mild COVID-19 (dated by TCRdb to the early 2020s). Library preparation employed 5' RACE. The instrument was an Illumina NovaSeq 6000. TCRdb reworked the public reads: Q25 trimming with fastp, MiXCR clone assembly, productive beta chains retained. Entries are consolidated by CDR3 protein sequence, retaining the most common genes and DNA. The sample has fewer than 450,000 distinct CDR3 sequences on record, 20% to 25% of them singletons. The ten largest account for around 8.7% of the sample. Sequencing input: PBMCs or a T cell subset sorted from them (not recorded which). The receptors here all came from an adult woman who had mild COVID-19 (a few samples of this study predate the infection). The sample titles of this study are shuffled in the database, so cell type and time point are left out; the donor was told from shared clones.

This clonotype was found a few times. This chain links TRBV18 with TRBJ2-1, with 7 bases lining up with TRBD1. The CDR3 consists of 15 residues. V dropped 1 base and J dropped 12; count of bases not matched to a gene: 12. Germline V CDR1 and CDR2: KGHSH, LQKENI. The CDR3 loop reads CASSPRSRGPDVQFF. As DNA, the CDR3 is TGTGCCAGCTCACCACGGTCGAGGGGGCCAGACGTGCAGTTCTTC.

This clonotype was seen a handful of times. V usage is TRBV24-1 and J usage is TRBJ2-2; 10 bases line up with TRBD2. The CDR3 covers 15 residues. Germline-derived CDR1 and CDR2 are KGHDR and SFDVKD. V gave up 1 base and J gave up 6 bases; unmatched junction bases: 1. This chain's CDR3 is CATSDFSGRPGELFF. CDR3 in DNA: TGTGCCACCAGTGATTTTAGCGGGAGGCCCGGGGAGCTGTTTTTT.

This clonotype showed up just a few times. The chain carries TRBV20-1 and TRBJ2-7; no firm D call. With 0 bases removed from V and 3 bases from J, the gap between germline ends came to 12 bases. The CDR3 is 14 amino acids. Germline assignment: CDR1 DFQATT and CDR2 SNEGSKA (reference sequence). The CDR3 nucleotides read TGCAGTGCTAGAGATTGGTTAGAAAACTACGAGCAGTACTTC. As protein: CSARDWLENYEQYF.

This sequence joins TRBV19 and TRBJ1-2; 7 bases match TRBD1. Germline assignment: CDR1 LNHDA and CDR2 SQIVND (reference sequence). V trimming: 5 bases; J trimming: 2 bases; junction bases outside the gene matches: 8. CDR3 size: 15 residues. In DNA form, the CDR3 reads TGTGCCAGTAGTGTAAATTTGGGACAGAACTATGGCTACACCTTC. Its protein product is CASSVNLGQNYGYTF.

This chain joins TRBV5-1 and TRBJ2-7, with TRBD2 matching 10 bases. CDR1 and CDR2 from the germline V gene are SGHRS and YFSETQ. This CDR3 comprises 17 residues. V gave up 0 bases and J gave up 0 bases; unmatched junction bases: 6. The CDR3: CASSLGGLAVFSYEQYF. The CDR3 DNA is TGCGCCAGCAGCTTGGGTGGACTAGCGGTATTCTCCTACGAGCAGTACTTC.

The chain employs TRBV24-1 and TRBJ2-1, with D perhaps matching TRBD2 (5 bases). Trimming removed 2 bases at V and 5 bases at J, with 12 bases between. The germline V gene has CDR1 KGHDR and CDR2 SFDVKD. This CDR3 has 15 amino acids. Here the CDR3 DNA reads TGTGCCACCAGTGATTCCCCCGGAGGTGACAATGAGCAGTTCTTC. Amino acids: CATSDSPGGDNEQFF.

This clonotype came up a few times. The chain links TRBV10-3 to TRBJ1-2, with D maybe TRBD1 (5 bases). The CDR3 runs 15 residues. V was cut by 3 bases and J by 5 bases, with 16 bases left in between. Germline V gene sequence: CDR1 ENHRY, CDR2 SYGVKD. CDR3 coding DNA: TGTGCCATCAGTGAAGCGCGGAGTGGGGGGTATGGCTACACCTTC. Amino acid sequence: CAISEARSGGYGYTF.

The chain couples TRBV29-1 to TRBJ2-1; perhaps TRBD1 as D (5 bases). Deletions cut 7 bases from V and 3 bases from J, with 19 bases between. Per germline, CDR1 SQVTM and CDR2 ANQGSEA. This CDR3 spans 15 amino acids. The CDR3 coding sequence is TGCAGCGCCATGGGGAAGGGGATAGGCTACAATGAGCAGTTCTTC. Its translation: CSAMGKGIGYNEQFF.

The chain has TRBV7-8 and TRBJ2-7; the match to TRBD1 covers 12 bases. Germline V gene lookup returns CDR1 SGHVS and CDR2 FQNEAQ. The CDR3 totals 16 residues. The V and J ends lost 5 bases and 6 bases, in that order; junction bases with no gene match: 11. The CDR3, as DNA: TGTGCCAGCAGCCCGTGGGACAGGGGGCAAATGAGCGAGCAGTACTTC. Protein: CASSPWDRGQMSEQYF.

This clonotype showed up just a few times. The J gene is TRBJ2-7, the V gene TRBV5-1, with D perhaps TRBD2 (5 bases). Trimming pared 0 bases from V and 5 bases from J, leaving 15 bases between. This CDR3 is built from 15 residues. From germline, CDR1 is SGHRS and CDR2 YFSETQ. The CDR3 protein is CASSLEDRGIDEQYF. The CDR3 nucleotides read TGCGCCAGCAGCTTGGAGGATCGAGGGATCGACGAGCAGTACTTC.

The gene calls are TRBV12-3 or TRBV12-4 and TRBJ1-2; TRBD1 matches at 7 bases. This CDR3 is built from 14 residues. The junction had 7 bases not matched to a gene; V was cut back by 2 bases and J by 7 bases. The CDR3 loop is CASSLLLQGSGYTF. The CDR3 DNA follows: TGTGCCAGCAGTTTACTACTACAGGGGTCTGGCTACACCTTC.

In this sample, this clonotype turned up a few times. The J gene is TRBJ1-5, the V gene TRBV20-1; possible D gene TRBD1, 6 bases. Trimming stripped 6 bases from V and 3 bases from J, with 15 bases between. This CDR3 is 14 amino acids long. The V gene's germline CDR1 is DFQATT and CDR2 SNEGSKA (reference sequence). CDR3 nucleotides: TGCAGTGCCAGATCTGGGGGCATCAATCAGCCCCAGCATTTT. Its translation is CSARSGGINQPQHF.

The CDR3 region is CASSLFPRNTEAFF. CDR3 DNA: TGTGCCAGCAGCTTATTTCCACGAAACACTGAAGCTTTCTTT. The chain combines TRBV7-8 with TRBJ1-1; D gene uncertain. This CDR3 has 14 amino acids. V lost 2 bases, J lost 2 bases, and 9 bases lay in between. CDR1 and CDR2 (germline): SGHVS, FQNEAQ.